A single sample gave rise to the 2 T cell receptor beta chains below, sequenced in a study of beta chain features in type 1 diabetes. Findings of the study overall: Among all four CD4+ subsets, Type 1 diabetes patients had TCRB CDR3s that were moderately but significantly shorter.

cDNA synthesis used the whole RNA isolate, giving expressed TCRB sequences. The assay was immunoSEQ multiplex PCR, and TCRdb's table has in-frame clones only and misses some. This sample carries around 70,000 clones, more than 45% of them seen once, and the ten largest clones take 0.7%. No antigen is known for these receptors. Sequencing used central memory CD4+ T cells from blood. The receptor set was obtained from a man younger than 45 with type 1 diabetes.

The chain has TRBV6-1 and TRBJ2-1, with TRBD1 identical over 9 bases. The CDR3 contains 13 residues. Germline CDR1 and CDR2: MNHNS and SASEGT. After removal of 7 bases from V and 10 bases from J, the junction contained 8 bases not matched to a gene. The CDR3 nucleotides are TGTGCCAGCAACGGACAGGGGAACTACGAGCAGTTCTTC. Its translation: CASNGQGNYEQFF.

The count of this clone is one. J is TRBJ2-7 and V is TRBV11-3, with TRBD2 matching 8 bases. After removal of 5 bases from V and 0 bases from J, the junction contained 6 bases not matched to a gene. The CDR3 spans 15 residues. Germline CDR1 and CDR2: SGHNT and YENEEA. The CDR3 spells CASSPAGGASYEQYF. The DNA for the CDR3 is TGTGCCAGCAGCCCCGCGGGGGGTGCCTCCTACGAGCAGTACTTC.